This TCR beta chain is from a study of T-cell reconstitution after alpha-beta-depleted transplantation in children. Library preparation (for TCRbeta) was performed with unique molecular identifiers. From the PCR reads, TCRdb called clonotypes with MiXCR, one entry per CDR3 protein. The sample has about 690,000 distinct CDR3 sequences; roughly 17% are singletons. This CDR3 spans 16 amino acids. The source of this sequence is a human donor who donated a stem cell graft to a child with acute myeloid leukemia. This sample comprised PBMCs from the stem cell graft donor, obtained from the stem cell graft. This chain uses TRBV21-1 with TRBJ2-3. TRBV21-1 is designated a pseudogene. The CDR3 DNA is TGTGCCAGCAGCAAATGTCGGCAGTCAAGCACAGATACGCAGTATTTT. This gives the protein CASSKCRQSSTDTQYF.